The 17 T cell receptor beta chains given below trace back to one sample, sequenced in a study of blood T cell repertoires in COVID-19 (TCRdb year 2020). Library prep was done by the immunoSEQ multiplex PCR assay. This is the immuneACCESS table as TCRdb keeps it, with only in-frame sequences that have V and J called. A part of the clones is gone; compared with another copy, unresolved V genes explain less than half, and the rest is unexplained. This sample is represented by around 260,000 clones; roughly 85% of them were singletons. Of the sample, more than 10% falls within the top ten clones. The sequenced sample was peripheral blood. These TCRs come from a human donor in a cohort sampled during active COVID-19.

This chain links TRBV12-3 or TRBV12-4 with TRBJ2-2; a possible D gene is TRBD2 (5 bases). This CDR3 region has 13 residues. Trimming pared 5 bases from V and 5 bases from J, leaving 9 bases between. The CDR3 here is CASSNRGTGELFF. CDR3 coding DNA: TGTGCCAGCAGTAACCGGGGTACCGGGGAGCTGTTTTTT.

The CDR3: CASSQVPWLETQYF. In nucleotides, the CDR3 is TGCGCCAGCAGCCAAGTTCCGTGGCTGGAGACCCAGTACTTC. The chain employs TRBV4-1 and TRBJ2-5; no reliable D call. CDR3 length: 14 residues. The ends were cut back, 1 base at V and 5 bases at J, with 11 bases in the middle. CDR1 and CDR2 (germline): MGHRA, YSYEKL.

The genes are TRBV19 and TRBJ2-6; D not resolved. The CDR3 consists of 16 residues. Germline CDR1 reads LNHDA; CDR2 reads SQIVND (reference sequence). V was trimmed by 4 bases and J by 1 base, leaving 11 bases between them. CDR3 amino acids: CASSTLSASGANVLTF. CDR3 DNA: TGTGCCAGTAGTACCCTATCCGCTTCTGGGGCCAACGTCCTGACTTTC.

The chain recombines TRBV6-4 with TRBJ1-1, with 8 bases identical to TRBD1. V was pared by 8 bases and J by 4 bases, with 15 bases of the junction left unmatched. The V gene's germline CDR1 is MRHNA and CDR2 SNTAGT. The CDR3 runs to 16 residues. The chain's CDR3 is CASPMGQEARGTEAFF. In DNA, the CDR3 is TGTGCCAGCCCGATGGGACAGGAGGCCCGCGGCACTGAAGCTTTCTTT.

The V call is TRBV3-1 (or the pseudogene TRBV3-2), the J call TRBJ1-4; D not certain. Looked up from germline, CDR1 is LGHDT and CDR2 is YNNKEL (reference sequence). Trimming removed 0 bases from V and 10 bases from J, with 9 bases in between. CDR3 length equals 13 residues. CDR3 amino acids: CASSQELRAKLFF. The CDR3 DNA follows: TGTGCCAGCAGCCAAGAATTGAGGGCAAAACTGTTTTTT.

The V and J genes are TRBV7-2 and TRBJ2-2, with D unresolved. This CDR3 has 15 amino acids. Germline CDR1 is SGHTA and CDR2 is FQGNSA. V was clipped by 6 bases and J by 6 bases, with 17 bases between them. CDR3 nucleotides: TGTGCCAGCAGTCACAGCCCATCTTTCCCCGGGGAGCTGTTTTTT. Translating it yields CASSHSPSFPGELFF.

The CDR3 region is CASSTSGGFAEAFF. The DNA for the CDR3 is TGTGCCAGCAGCACCTCAGGGGGGTTCGCTGAAGCTTTCTTT. The chain combines TRBV7-2 with TRBJ1-1; 7 positions agree with TRBD1. Germline assignment: CDR1 SGHTA and CDR2 FQGNSA. The CDR3 has 14 amino acids. The junction had 9 bases not matched to a gene; V was cut back by 5 bases and J by 6 bases.

The V call is TRBV4-1, the J call TRBJ2-7; D call uncertain. CDR1 is MGHRA, CDR2 YSYEKL, per germline. V was cut by 3 bases and J by 8 bases, with 8 bases left in between. The CDR3 sequence is 11 residues long. CDR3 sequence: CASSHPPQQYF. The CDR3 DNA sequence: TGCGCCAGCAGCCATCCCCCTCAGCAGTACTTC.

The chain is built from TRBV5-1 and TRBJ2-7; 11 bases are shared with TRBD2. Germline V gives CDR1 SGHRS, CDR2 YFSETQ. V shed 2 bases and J 2 bases; nucleotides not matched to a gene: 6. This CDR3 has 16 residues. The chain's CDR3 is CASSFTSGRGTYEQYF. The DNA of the CDR3 is TGCGCCAGCAGCTTTACTAGCGGGAGAGGTACCTACGAGCAGTACTTC.

This clone came up once. V and J are TRBV28 and TRBJ1-5; D may be TRBD1 (5 bases). This CDR3 is built from 14 residues. Germline V gene data show CDR1 as MDHEN and CDR2 as SYDVKM. The V end was cut by 8 bases, the J end by 1 base, with 12 bases between. CDR3 nucleotides: TGTGCCAGCCACAAATCAGGGAGCAATCAGCCCCAGCATTTT. This gives the protein CASHKSGSNQPQHF.

CDR3 nucleotides: TGTGCCAGCAGTTCCGTAGGAGGGCCCTACGAGCAGTACTTC. Its protein product is CASSSVGGPYEQYF. J is TRBJ2-7 and V is TRBV25-1, with D possibly matching TRBD2 (6 bases). Trimming removed 5 bases at V and 2 bases at J, with 13 bases between. Looked up from germline, CDR1 is MGHDK and CDR2 is SYGVNS. This CDR3 has 14 residues.

The V and J genes are TRBV18 and TRBJ2-7; TRBD1 matches at 8 bases. V shed 4 bases, J shed 6 bases, and the junction held 8 bases outside the gene matches. Looked up from germline, CDR1 is KGHSH and CDR2 is LQKENI. The CDR3 loop spans 14 amino acids. The CDR3 DNA is TGTGCCAGCTCACGGGCCGGACAGGGAGCCGAGCAGTACTTC. It yields the protein CASSRAGQGAEQYF.

The sample holds a few counts of this clone. The chain couples TRBV18 to TRBJ2-1, with TRBD2 matching 10 bases. Germline V lookup: CDR1 KGHSH, CDR2 LQKENI. CDR3 length equals 15 residues. The ends lost 5 bases at V and 3 bases at J; junction bases unmatched: 4. The CDR3 region is CASSSLAGVYNEQFF. The CDR3 DNA is TGTGCCAGCTCAAGCCTAGCGGGGGTCTACAATGAGCAGTTCTTC.

This chain links TRBV4-1 with TRBJ2-7; 9 bases are a match to TRBD2. The CDR3 covers 18 residues. Germline lookup yields CDR1 MGHRA and CDR2 YSYEKL. V shed 0 bases, J shed 2 bases, and the junction held 11 bases outside the gene matches. CDR3 in DNA: TGCGCCAGCAGCCAAGATTATGACGTAGCGGGAGTCCCCTACGAGCAGTACTTC. Protein sequence: CASSQDYDVAGVPYEQYF.

This clone was seen just once. The J gene is TRBJ2-7, the V gene TRBV6-5; weak D call: TRBD1 (5 bases). The CDR3 length is 14 residues. Trimming took off 6 bases at V and 0 bases at J, with 12 bases between the two ends. The V gene's germline CDR1 is MNHEY and CDR2 SVGAGI. The CDR3 bases are TGTGCCAGCAGGCGGACACGTCGCTCCTACGAGCAGTACTTC. Translating gives CASRRTRRSYEQYF.

V gene TRBV5-1 combines with J gene TRBJ1-2, with a weak D call TRBD1 (5 bases). This CDR3 has 14 residues. CDR1 is SGHRS, CDR2 YFSETQ, per germline. V was clipped by 0 bases and J by 6 bases, with 12 bases between them. The CDR3 reads CASSLVGPRDGYTF. The CDR3 nucleotides are TGCGCCAGCAGCTTGGTTGGTCCCAGGGATGGCTACACCTTC.

This clone was counted between two and nine times. V usage is TRBV7-9 and J usage is TRBJ1-1; D unresolved. Germline CDR1 reads SEHNR; CDR2 reads FQNEAQ (reference sequence). Trimming left V 2 bases short and J 0 bases short, with 13 bases between. The CDR3 consists of 16 residues. The CDR3 region has the DNA TGTGCCAGCAGCTTACCTTGGGTGAGCGTGAACACTGAAGCTTTCTTT. Amino acids: CASSLPWVSVNTEAFF.